This is a list of T cell receptor beta chains from one sample in a study of shared clonotypes between healthy human individuals. Sequencing used immunoSEQ multiplex PCR; TCRdb keeps in-frame clones, though not all of them. The sample has about 2.5 million clones, 85% to 95% seen once; the top ten hold around 0.38%. The sample comprised naive CD4+ T cells from PBMCs. The receptors were sampled from a man between 18 and 29 years old in good health. Some clones in this sample may be carry-over from other donors' samples. The CDR3 runs from the conserved cysteine through the conserved F or W. The D gene is left open where the match is weak. The listing skips clone size in some rows; elsewhere it reads once, few, many or a size class.

-,-,TRBJ2-3,TRBV29-1,TGCAGCGTTGACCCCAGCACAGATACGCAGTATTTT,CSVDPSTDTQYF
-,TRBD2,TRBJ2-3,TRBV5-4,TGTGCCAGCAGCTTGATGCTAGCGGGAGAGACAGATACGCAGTATTTT,CASSLMLAGETDTQYF
-,-,TRBJ2-7,TRBV7-2,TGTGCCAGCAGTGTCTTTTGGGGCCCGGACGAGCAGTACTTC,CASSVFWGPDEQYF
-,-,TRBJ2-7,TRBV28,TGTGCCAGCAGTTCGGTTCGCTCCTACGAGCAGTACTTC,CASSSVRSYEQYF
-,-,TRBJ1-3,TRBV15,TGTGCCACCAGCAGAGATGGTCCAGGAAGAAACACCATATATTTT,CATSRDGPGRNTIYF
once,-,TRBJ2-5,TRBV5-1,TGCGCCAGCAGCTTGGAAGGCTCGGAAACCCAGTACTTC,CASSLEGSETQYF
-,-,TRBJ1-1,TRBV7-3,TGTGCCAGCAGCCGGAGACCGAGCACTGAAGCTTTCTTT,CASSRRPSTEAFF
-,-,TRBJ1-5,TRBV28,TGTGCCAGCAGTTTACCCGGTAGCTATCAGCCCCAGCATTTT,CASSLPGSYQPQHF
-,-,TRBJ1-2,TRBV25-1,TGTGCCAGCAGTGATAGCCAGGGGCGGGACTATGGCTACACCTTC,CASSDSQGRDYGYTF
-,TRBD1,TRBJ2-5,TRBV18,TGTGCCAGCTTACAGGGGGCCGGAGAGACCCAGTACTTC,CASLQGAGETQYF
-,-,TRBJ1-2,TRBV6-1,TGTGCCAGCAGTGCGAAAACGGCGATCTATGGCTACACCTTC,CASSAKTAIYGYTF
-,TRBD2,TRBJ2-3,TRBV5-1,TGCGCCAGCAGCTTGGGTTTACTAGCGGGAGATACCACAGATACGCAGTATTTT,CASSLGLLAGDTTDTQYF
-,-,TRBJ2-7,TRBV20-1,TGCAGTGCTAGAGGGCCCGAGGAGCAGTACTTC,CSARGPEEQYF
-,-,TRBJ2-5,TRBV5-1,TGCGCCAGCAGGAACGGATTCCAAGAGACCCAGTACTTC,CASRNGFQETQYF
-,-,TRBJ2-1,TRBV28,TGTGCCACCCGGAAGAGGGACAATGAGCAGTTCTTC,CATRKRDNEQFF
-,-,TRBJ1-5,TRBV11-3,TGTGCCAGCAGCTTAGAACTGACGGACGATCAGCCCCAGCATTTT,CASSLELTDDQPQHF
once,TRBD2,TRBJ2-1,TRBV2,TGTGCCAGCACACCCCAGCGGGAGGCCCTTCCCAAGTTCTTC,CASTPQREALPKFF
-,-,TRBJ2-3,TRBV10-3,TGTGCCATCAATGTGGGGGCAGATACGCAGTATTTT,CAINVGADTQYF